This T cell receptor (beta chain) comes out of a study of cytomegalovirus exposure and HLA in healthy donors. Findings and limits, study-wide: A later analysis found that most CMV-associated TCR beta chains appeared HLA-restricted. As a later analysis showed, several of the most significant clusters appeared to be linked to common viral pathogens. Donors were assumed by presence/absence analyses to have roughly uniform sequencing depth.

Turning to this clone: Its antigen remains unidentified.

Both 60 Vbeta primers and 13 Jbeta primers went into the PCR. As handled by the study authors: Approximately 11 million shared chains were among around 80 million unique TCR beta chains counted in a later analysis. Sequencing was performed with immunoSEQ multiplex PCR; in TCRdb, only in-frame clones are kept and a portion is missing. V and J calls and clone size are copied from that table; D and trimming were computed from the DNA. The table records about 190,000 clones, about four fifths of them present only once. The sample was PBMCs. This receptor was taken from a woman aged 18-35 years in good health and CMV-seronegative.

The CDR3 nucleotides read TGTGCCAGCAGTTTCGACAGGGTGGGCACCGGGGAGCTGTTTTTT. Protein product: CASSFDRVGTGELFF. This rearrangement joins TRBV6-5 to TRBJ2-2, with TRBD1 matching over 7 bases. This CDR3 has 15 residues. CDR1 is MNHEY, CDR2 SVGAGI, per germline. Trimming removed 4 bases from V and 4 bases from J; junction bases left unmatched: 6.